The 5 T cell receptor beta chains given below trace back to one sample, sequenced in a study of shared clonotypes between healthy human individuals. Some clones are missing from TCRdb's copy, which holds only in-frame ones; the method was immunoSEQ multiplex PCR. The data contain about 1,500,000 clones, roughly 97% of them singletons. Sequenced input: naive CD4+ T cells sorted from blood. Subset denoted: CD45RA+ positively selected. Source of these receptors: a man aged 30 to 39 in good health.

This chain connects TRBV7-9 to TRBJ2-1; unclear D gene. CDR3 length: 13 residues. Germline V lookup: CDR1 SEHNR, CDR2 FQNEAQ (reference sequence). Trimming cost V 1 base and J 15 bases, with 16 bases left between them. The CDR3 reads CASSLDLVDGLFF. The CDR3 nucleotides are TGTGCCAGCAGCTTAGATCTTGTGGACGGGCTGTTCTTC.

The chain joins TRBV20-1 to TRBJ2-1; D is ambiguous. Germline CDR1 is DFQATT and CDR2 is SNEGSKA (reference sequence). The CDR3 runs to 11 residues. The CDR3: CRAESMAEQFF. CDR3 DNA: TGCAGGGCAGAGAGTATGGCCGAGCAGTTCTTC.

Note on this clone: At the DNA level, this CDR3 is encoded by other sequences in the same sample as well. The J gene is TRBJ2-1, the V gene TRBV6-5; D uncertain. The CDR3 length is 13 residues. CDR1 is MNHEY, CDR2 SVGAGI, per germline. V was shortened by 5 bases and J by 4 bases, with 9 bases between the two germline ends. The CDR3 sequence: CASSPDPYNEQFF. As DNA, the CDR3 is TGTGCCAGCAGTCCGGACCCGTACAATGAGCAGTTCTTC.

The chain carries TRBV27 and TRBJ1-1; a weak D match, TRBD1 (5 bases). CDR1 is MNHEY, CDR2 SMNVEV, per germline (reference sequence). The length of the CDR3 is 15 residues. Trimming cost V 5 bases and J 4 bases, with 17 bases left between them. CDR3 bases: TGTGCCAGCAGTCGACGGGACGGCGGGCTCACTGAAGCTTTCTTT. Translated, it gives CASSRRDGGLTEAFF.

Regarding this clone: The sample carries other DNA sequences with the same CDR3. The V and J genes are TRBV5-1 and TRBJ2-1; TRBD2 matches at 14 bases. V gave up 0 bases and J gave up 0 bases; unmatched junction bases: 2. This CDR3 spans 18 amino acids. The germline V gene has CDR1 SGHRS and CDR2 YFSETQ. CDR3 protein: CASSLGLAGGYSYNEQFF. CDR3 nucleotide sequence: TGCGCCAGCAGCTTGGGACTAGCGGGAGGGTACTCCTACAATGAGCAGTTCTTC.